Here is one T cell receptor beta chain with its context. These data originate in a study of blood T cell repertoires in COVID-19. The CDR3 sequence is 16 residues long. Germline loops: CDR1 LNHDA, CDR2 SQIVND (reference sequence). V lost 7 bases, J lost 2 bases, and 13 bases stayed unmatched. Original data processing: Nucleated cell number was recorded as an estimate derived from reference gene primer amplification. The repertoire was sequenced with immunoSEQ multiplex PCR; TCRdb's copy has only in-frame clones and lacks some. For V, J and clone size, that table is used; D and trimming come from the DNA. The profile covers some 150,000 clones, with 75% to 90% appearing a single time and around 4% taken by the ten largest.

The chain joins TRBV19 to TRBJ1-2; 7 bases agree with TRBD1. The origin of this receptor is a woman aged 60-75 years with active or convalescent COVID-19. The sequenced material came from peripheral blood. The CDR3 here is CASIQGDSLPNYGYTF. CDR3 DNA sequence: TGTGCCAGTATCCAAGGGGACAGCCTACCGAACTATGGCTACACCTTC.